This record concerns one TCR beta chain sequence. This sample was included in a study of blood T cell repertoires in COVID-19. Trimming took off 3 bases at V and 6 bases at J, with 12 bases between the two ends. This CDR3 region has 14 residues. Germline values: CDR1 LGHDT, CDR2 YNNKEL (reference sequence). Authors' analysis steps: Quantification of nucleated cells was approximated via reference gene primer amplification. Sequenced by immunoSEQ multiplex PCR; TCRdb stores in-frame clones only, minus some. V and J calls and clone size are given by that table; D and trimming were obtained from the DNA. The sample has roughly 290,000 clones; roughly 89% are singletons. Those enrolled, adults aged roughly 18 to 100 years, came from some 25 US areas. Cohorts were based on clinical histories the participants reported. Symptom resolution, clearance, or two negative PCRs marked the recovered donors of Cohort 3.

The chain recombines TRBV3-1 (or the pseudogene TRBV3-2) with TRBJ2-4, with TRBD1 as a possible D gene (6 bases). Input material: PBMCs or T cells enriched from blood (not recorded which). The source of this sequence is a woman aged 40 to 49 who had recovered from COVID-19. The CDR3 DNA sequence: TGTGCCAGCAGCCAGGGACACAGCAGAAACATTCAGTACTTC. Its protein product is CASSQGHSRNIQYF.